The 20 T cell receptor beta chains reported below all come from one sample, sequenced in a study of T cells in Graves' hyperthyroidism and ophthalmopathy. Authors of the study amplified TCR beta CDR3 regions from RNA transcripts. Initially, a first-round RT-PCR of the TCR CDR3 employed the HTBI primer set. Each CDR3 protein is one row after TCRdb ran MiXCR on the multiplex PCR reads. The sample contains 550,000 to 700,000 distinct CDR3 sequences, under 60% of which appear only once. The sample taken for sequencing was peripheral blood or thyroid tissue (not recorded which). The receptors come from an adult woman with Graves' disease, either hyperthyroidism or ophthalmopathy (not recorded which).

A remark on this clonotype: A junction boundary mismatches the germline segment, possibly from a read error. This sequence joins TRBV12-3 or TRBV12-4 and TRBJ2-2, with TRBD1 identical over 9 bases. CDR3 length: 16 amino acids. The DNA for the CDR3 is TGTGCCAGCAGTTGGCCGGGACAGGGCGACACCGGGGAGCTGGTTTTT. It codes for CASSWPGQGDTGELVF.

About this clonotype: It is likely a read error, because the conserved phenylalanine at the end of the CDR3 is missing. In DNA form, the CDR3 reads TGTGCCAGCAGCTTAAGAGGGGGCACAGATGGCTACACCCTC. Translated: CASSLRGGTDGYTL. This chain links TRBV7-9 with TRBJ1-2, with TRBD1 identical over 7 bases. Losses at the gene ends were 2 bases for V and 6 bases for J; bases not matched to a gene: 6. Germline V CDR1 and CDR2: SEHNR, FQNEAQ (reference sequence). The length of the CDR3 is 14 residues.

This clonotype appeared once. The chain couples TRBV7-3 to TRBJ2-1; no firm D call. Per the germline V gene, CDR1 is SGHTA and CDR2 is FQGTGA. The V end lost 6 bases, the J end lost 5 bases, and 11 bases lay between the germline ends. This CDR3 region has 13 residues. The CDR3 sequence: CASRLDPDNEQFF. In nucleotides, the CDR3 is TGTGCCAGCAGACTGGACCCCGACAATGAGCAGTTCTTC.

The V and J genes are TRBV28 and TRBJ2-5; perhaps TRBD1 as D (6 bases). The CDR3 runs 15 residues. Trimming left V 3 bases short and J 5 bases short, with 16 bases between. Germline V gene sequence: CDR1 MDHEN, CDR2 SYDVKM. The CDR3 spells CASSFGQGSGETQYF. CDR3 in DNA: TGTGCCAGCAGTTTCGGCCAGGGGTCTGGGGAGACCCAGTACTTC. Together with reference TRBV28 and TRBJ2-5, the CDR3 gives the full variable domain: DVKVTQSSRYLVKRTGEKVFLECVQDMDHENMFWYRQDPGLGLRLIYFSYDVKMKEKGDIPEGYSVSREKKERFSLILESASTNQTSMYLCASSFGQGSGETQYFGPGTRLLVL.

Remarks on this clonotype: Because the CDR3 is missing its conserved closing phenylalanine or tryptophan, this is likely a read error. The limits of the CDR3 on the DNA are not certain, so only TCRdb's listed CDR3 is given. V is TRBV5-8 and J is TRBJ2-5; TRBD1, the table's D call, was not compared with the DNA. The germline V gene has CDR1 SGHTS and CDR2 YDEGEE. The CDR3 comprises 18 residues, both ends counted. The chain's CDR3 is CASSHGRQGGIYGYTFGS.

The CDR3 DNA follows: TGTGCCAGCTCACCCCCGACGGGGGAGACCCAGTACTTC. It translates to CASSPPTGETQYF. The chain links TRBV7-6 to TRBJ2-5, with a tentative D call TRBD2 (5 bases). From germline, CDR1 is SGHVS and CDR2 FNYEAQ. Trimming stripped 8 bases from V and 5 bases from J, with 15 bases between. The CDR3 has 13 amino acids.

This clonotype was counted at least ten times. The chain links TRBV4-2 to TRBJ2-5; TRBD2 aligns across 9 bases. The length of the CDR3 is 17 residues. The V gene's germline CDR1 is LGHNA and CDR2 YNFKEQ. V lost 4 bases and J lost 5; bases outside the gene matches: 14. CDR3 DNA sequence: TGTGCCAGCAGCCTACATAGCGCGGGAGGGTCCTTTGAGACCCAGTACTTC. It codes for CASSLHSAGGSFETQYF.

The chain recombines TRBV7-9 with TRBJ1-5; D remains unclear. The V end was cut by 5 bases, the J end by 7 bases, with 9 bases between. The CDR3 has 12 residues. Germline V gives CDR1 SEHNR, CDR2 FQNEAQ (reference sequence). Written as DNA, the CDR3 is TGTGCCAGCAGCACCCTGGACCAGCCCCAGCATTTT. Amino acid sequence: CASSTLDQPQHF.

This clonotype was picked up a small number of times. CDR3 nucleotides: TGTGCCAGCAGTCCCCGGGACAGGGAACAGTACTTC. It translates to CASSPRDREQYF. This rearrangement joins TRBV28 to TRBJ2-7, with 9 bases identical to TRBD1. V dropped 5 bases and J dropped 10; count of bases not matched to a gene: 6. This CDR3 contains 12 residues. CDR1 and CDR2 (germline): MDHEN, SYDVKM.

This clonotype was seen repeatedly, ten times or more. The chain has TRBV28 and TRBJ2-5; D might be TRBD2 (6 bases). Trimming took 5 bases from V and 5 from J, leaving 15 bases between them. This CDR3 is 14 amino acids long. CDR1 is MDHEN, CDR2 SYDVKM, per germline. The CDR3: CASSDSRELETQYF. The CDR3 nucleotides are TGTGCCAGCAGTGACTCCCGGGAGTTGGAGACCCAGTACTTC.

This clonotype was recorded at least ten times. V and J are TRBV2 and TRBJ2-7, with 11 bases fitting TRBD2. The germline CDR1 and CDR2 sequences are SNHLY and FYNNEI. With 9 bases clipped from V and 0 bases from J, the junction kept 1 base outside the gene matches. This CDR3 is built from 13 residues. The CDR3 region has the DNA TGTGCCAGAGGGACTAGCGGCTCCTACGAGCAGTACTTC. Encoded protein: CARGTSGSYEQYF.

Only a few counts were recorded for this clonotype. The chain couples TRBV29-1 to TRBJ1-1; unclear D gene. Per germline, CDR1 SQVTM and CDR2 ANQGSEA. Trimming shortened V by 5 bases and J by 6 bases, and 16 bases separated the two germline ends. The CDR3 has 13 amino acids. This CDR3 is CSVLGRRKAEAFF. CDR3 DNA sequence: TGCAGCGTTCTTGGCAGGAGAAAGGCTGAAGCTTTCTTT. The entire variable domain, with the rest obtained from reference TRBV29-1 and TRBJ1-1, is as follows: SAVISQKPSRDICQRGTSLTIQCQVDSQVTMMFWYRQQPGQSLTLIATANQGSEATYESGFVIDKFPISRPNLTFSTLTVSNMSPEDSSIYLCSVLGRRKAEAFFGQGTRLTVV.

The chain combines TRBV7-8 with TRBJ2-7, with 16 bases fitting TRBD2. The V gene's germline CDR1 is SGHVS and CDR2 FQNEAQ. J was trimmed by 5 bases and V by 5 bases; bases with no gene match: 6. The CDR3 length is 16 residues. In DNA, the CDR3 is TGTGCCAGCAGCCCCGGGACTAGCGGGAGGGGGAACGAGCAGTACTTC. Protein: CASSPGTSGRGNEQYF.

V usage is TRBV12-3 or TRBV12-4 and J usage is TRBJ1-6; TRBD1 aligns across 7 bases. The CDR3 is 15 residues long. After removal of 2 bases from V and 7 bases from J, the junction contained 5 bases not matched to a gene. In nucleotides, the CDR3 is TGTGCCAGCAGTTTATGGGGGACAGCGAATTCACCCCTCCACTTT. Amino acid sequence: CASSLWGTANSPLHF.

The chain uses TRBV7-8 and TRBJ1-3; D is unclear. CDR1 and CDR2 (germline): SGHVS, FQNEAQ. This CDR3 region has 12 residues. The germline V and J ends were trimmed by 3 bases and 9 bases, with 9 bases remaining between them. The CDR3: CASSFEVSTIYF. In DNA form, the CDR3 reads TGTGCCAGCAGCTTCGAGGTCTCCACCATATATTTT.

The J gene is TRBJ1-3, the V gene TRBV29-1, with D perhaps matching TRBD1 (5 bases). Trimming stripped 6 bases from V and 0 bases from J, with 9 bases between. From germline, CDR1 is SQVTM and CDR2 ANQGSEA. There are 13 residues in the CDR3. CDR3 sequence (DNA): TGCAGCGTCGAACAGGACTCTGGAAACACCATATATTTT. This translates into CSVEQDSGNTIYF.

The gene calls are TRBV15 and TRBJ1-5; possible D gene TRBD1, 6 bases. The CDR3 is 19 residues long. The germline CDR1 and CDR2 sequences are LNHNV and YYDKDF (reference sequence). The ends were cut back, 0 bases at V and 5 bases at J, with 23 bases in the middle. The CDR3 nucleotides read TGTGCCACCAGCAGAGATGGTTGGGGTTTGGGGACAAAGGATCAGCCCCAGCATTTT. Its translation: CATSRDGWGLGTKDQPQHF.

This clonotype was seen at least ten times. The chain recombines TRBV15 with TRBJ1-2; 8 nucleotides agree with TRBD1. Germline trimming cut 9 bases from V and 4 bases from J; bases unmatched to any gene: 13. The CDR3 is made up of 15 amino acids. Germline V lookup: CDR1 LNHNV, CDR2 YYDKDF (reference sequence). The CDR3 loop reads CATSTRQGNFYGYTF. CDR3 DNA sequence: TGTGCCACTAGTACTCGACAGGGGAATTTCTATGGCTACACCTTC.

Concerning this clonotype: Because the CDR3 is missing its conserved closing phenylalanine or tryptophan, this is likely a read error. The chain combines TRBV20-1 with TRBJ2-5, with D unclear. Germline V gene sequence: CDR1 DFQATT, CDR2 SNEGSKA (reference sequence). The CDR3 covers 15 residues. CDR3 loop: CSVERFERSRETQYI. The DNA of the CDR3 is TGCAGCGTCGAAAGGTTTGAGAGAAGTAGGGAGACCCAGTACATC.

The chain joins TRBV2 to TRBJ1-1, with D maybe TRBD1 (5 bases). Trimming removed 3 bases at V and 4 bases at J, with 12 bases between. The CDR3 is made up of 14 amino acids. Germline V gives CDR1 SNHLY, CDR2 FYNNEI. CDR3 sequence (DNA): TGTGCCAGCAGTGAGGCGGGGCTGGGCACTGAAGCTTTCTTT. Its protein product is CASSEAGLGTEAFF.